This T cell receptor (beta chain) was sequenced during a study of metastatic and nonmetastatic thyroid tumors. Whole-study context: The authors compared repertoires across blood and tumor or nodule tissue from malignant and benign thyroid patients.

This clone was observed at least ten times. Its antigen remains unknown. There were no patients who had received any treatment before thyroid surgery. General study results and limits: Significantly higher TCR beta diversity was reportedly seen in malignant thyroid tumors than benign nodules, in blood and tumor.

Under the authors' procedure: Using the CDR3 differences seen across clinicopathological groups, the authors built a distant-metastasis classifier for papillary thyroid cancer, which was meant to discriminate distant-metastatic patients. TCRdb recomputed clones from the PCR reads via MiXCR. The V and J calls follow TCRdb's processing rather than the paper's. The data show 30,000 to 40,000 clones, about 29% seen once. The CDR3 has 13 residues. CDR1 and CDR2 from the germline V gene are MDHEN and SYDVKM. Trimming took off 7 bases at V and 2 bases at J, with 12 bases between the two ends. Sequenced: blood. The source of this sequence is a female donor with papillary thyroid cancer or a benign thyroid nodule (not recorded which). Some clones in this sample may be carry-over from other donors' samples. The V and J genes are TRBV28 and TRBJ2-7; D ambiguous. CDR3 residues: CASTQESTYEQYF. The CDR3 DNA follows: TGTGCCAGCACTCAAGAAAGTACCTACGAGCAGTACTTC.